The clone carrying this T cell receptor (beta chain) was seen a handful of times. What it binds is unknown. For TCRbeta, the library was prepared with unique molecular identifiers. TCRdb redid the calling of the PCR reads with MiXCR, one entry per CDR3 protein. This table holds a few hundred thousand distinct CDR3 sequences, 10% found once. These data come from a study of T-cell reconstitution after alpha-beta-depleted transplantation in children. Findings and limits, study-wide: The origin of alpha-beta T cells about two months after transplant was reportedly several hundred expanded graft clones. A year had passed since transplant, and T-cell counts and diversity by then came mostly from newly produced T cells. TCRbeta diversity was high at day 60 in some patients (a result of surviving recipient T cells and thymic progenitors).

The sample was PBMCs, taken before TCRalphabeta/CD19-depleted stem cell transplant. The TCR originated in a boy less than two years old with acute myeloid leukemia, due to receive a stem cell transplant.

CDR3 in DNA: TGTGCCAGCAGCGTAGCCTCAGATCTCGACGAGCAGTACTTC. Protein product: CASSVASDLDEQYF. This chain joins TRBV9 and TRBJ2-7; D unclear. There are 14 residues in the CDR3. Trimming left V 0 bases short and J 5 bases short, with 12 bases between. Germline CDR1 SGDLS, CDR2 YYNGEE.